This is a list of T cell receptor beta chains from one sample in a study of T cell repertoires in cytomegalovirus infection. Antigens for these TCRs are unknown. TCRdb itself ran the reads through MiXCR, one entry per CDR3 protein. The table records about 310,000 distinct CDR3 sequences, roughly 25% of them present only once. The sequenced sample was cultured PBMCs, obtained from culture after CMV antigen stimulation. The receptors originated from a human donor in good health (CMV status not recorded). Some clones in this sample may be carry-over from other donors' samples. CDR3s include the opening cysteine and the closing phenylalanine or tryptophan. Fields, in order: clone size, J gene, D gene, V gene, CDR3 DNA, CDR3 protein. A D gene is named only where the DNA matches it firmly. Clone size is shown for a subset of rows, as once, few, many or a class of expanded clone.

size: many; J: TRBJ2-1; D: NA; V: TRBV7-2; DNA: TGTGCCAGCAGCTGGGGGCGAGTTATCGATGAGCAGTTCTTC; CDR3: CASSWGRVIDEQFF
size: many; J: TRBJ2-7; D: NA; V: TRBV7-2; DNA: TGTGCCAGCAGCTTAGGTAGCGTCTACGAGCAGTACTTC; CDR3: CASSLGSVYEQYF
size: few; J: TRBJ1-2; D: TRBD1; V: TRBV11-1; DNA: TGTGCCAGCAGCACACAGGGGAACTATGGCTACACCTTC; CDR3: CASSTQGNYGYTF
size: NA; J: TRBJ2-7; D: TRBD2; V: TRBV4-3; DNA: TGCGCCAGCAGCCAAGCCTCGGGACTAGCGCCTAGGTACGAGCAGTACTTC; CDR3: CASSQASGLAPRYEQYF
size: NA; J: TRBJ2-3; D: TRBD2; V: TRBV11-2; DNA: TGTGCCAGCAGCCATAGCGGGGGGAGTTGGAGTACGCAGTATTTT; CDR3: CASSHSGGSWSTQYF
size: NA; J: TRBJ1-1; D: NA; V: TRBV12-3/TRBV12-4; DNA: TGTGCCAGCAGTGGGACACGATATACGGGGGCTTTCTTT; CDR3: CASSGTRYTGAFF
size: few; J: TRBJ1-1; D: TRBD1; V: TRBV6-4; DNA: TGTGCCAGCAGTGCCTCGACAGGGGGGAGGACTGAAGCTTTCTTT; CDR3: CASSASTGGRTEAFF
size: many; J: TRBJ1-5; D: NA; V: TRBV7-2; DNA: TGTGCCAGCAGCTTAGAGGGCAGCAACAATCAGCCCCAGCATTTT; CDR3: CASSLEGSNNQPQHF
size: many; J: TRBJ2-3; D: TRBD2; V: TRBV7-8; DNA: TGTGCCAGCAGCTTGCCGGGGGGCGACCGGCTAGCGGGAGGCACAGATACGCAGTATTTT; CDR3: CASSLPGGDRLAGGTDTQYF
size: NA; J: TRBJ1-1; D: NA; V: TRBV25-1; DNA: TGTGCCAGCAGTGAATATCAGAACACTGAAGCTTTCTTT; CDR3: CASSEYQNTEAFF
size: NA; J: TRBJ2-2; D: TRBD2; V: TRBV6-2/TRBV6-3; DNA: TGTGCCAGCTCCTCTAGCGGGAGGGCCGGGGAGCTGTTTTTT; CDR3: CASSSSGRAGELFF
size: NA; J: TRBJ2-5; D: NA; V: TRBV20-1; DNA: TGCAGTGCTAGAGCCCGCCAGAAAGAGACCCAGTACTTC; CDR3: CSARARQKETQYF
size: NA; J: TRBJ2-5; D: NA; V: TRBV7-9; DNA: TGTGCCAGCAGCTTAGCCCGGCAGCCAGAGACCCAGTACTTC; CDR3: CASSLARQPETQYF
size: NA; J: TRBJ2-2; D: NA; V: TRBV19; DNA: TGTGCCAGTAAGGCCGGGGAGCTGTTTTTT; CDR3: CASKAGELFF
size: few; J: TRBJ2-3; D: NA; V: TRBV10-3; DNA: TGTGCCATCAGTGAGTCGATATTCACAGATACGCAGTATTTT; CDR3: CAISESIFTDTQYF
size: NA; J: TRBJ2-1; D: NA; V: TRBV2; DNA: TGTGCCAGCAGTCTTCCCGGGGCAGAAGGGGTCTTC; CDR3: CASSLPGAEGVF
size: few; J: TRBJ2-1; D: TRBD1; V: TRBV12-5; DNA: TGTGCTAGTGCACCACAGGGGCGAAACCCCTACAATGAGCAGTTCTTC; CDR3: CASAPQGRNPYNEQFF
size: many; J: TRBJ2-2; D: NA; V: TRBV7-2; DNA: TGTGCCAGCAGCTTAGACAGGGACACCGGGGAGCTGTTTTTT; CDR3: CASSLDRDTGELFF
size: few; J: TRBJ2-1; D: NA; V: TRBV11-2; DNA: TGTGCCAGCAGAGAGGGCAGGGTTGTGTTCTTC; CDR3: CASREGRVVFF
size: NA; J: TRBJ2-1; D: NA; V: TRBV29-1; DNA: TGCAGCGTTGAAGATCCCCAGGACTCCTACAATGAGCAGTTCTTC; CDR3: CSVEDPQDSYNEQFF
size: many; J: TRBJ1-1; D: TRBD1; V: TRBV7-8; DNA: TGTGCCTTTCAGGGGGCAAGGTACACTGAAGCTTTCTTT; CDR3: CAFQGARYTEAFF
size: many; J: TRBJ2-5; D: NA; V: TRBV6-2/TRBV6-3; DNA: TGTGCCAGCAGTTCCTGGGGACCGATCCAAGAGACCCAGTACTTC; CDR3: CASSSWGPIQETQYF
size: many; J: TRBJ2-1; D: NA; V: TRBV7-8; DNA: TGTGCCAGCAGCTTAGGTCACGACCCGGATGAGCAGTTCTTC; CDR3: CASSLGHDPDEQFF
size: few; J: TRBJ2-3; D: NA; V: TRBV12-3/TRBV12-4; DNA: TGTGCCAGCACCCCTTCGGGGGATACGCAGTATTTT; CDR3: CASTPSGDTQYF
size: few; J: TRBJ2-2; D: NA; V: TRBV12-3/TRBV12-4; DNA: TGTGCCAGCAGTCCCGGGGTCACCGGGGAGCTGTTTTTT; CDR3: CASSPGVTGELFF
size: NA; J: TRBJ2-7; D: NA; V: TRBV30; DNA: TGTGCCTGGAGTGTACTTCCCTTCTCCTACGAGCAGTACTTC; CDR3: CAWSVLPFSYEQYF
size: few; J: TRBJ1-4; D: NA; V: TRBV7-6; DNA: TGTGCCAGCAGCCGGGGGGGTGAAAAACTGTTTTTT; CDR3: CASSRGGEKLFF